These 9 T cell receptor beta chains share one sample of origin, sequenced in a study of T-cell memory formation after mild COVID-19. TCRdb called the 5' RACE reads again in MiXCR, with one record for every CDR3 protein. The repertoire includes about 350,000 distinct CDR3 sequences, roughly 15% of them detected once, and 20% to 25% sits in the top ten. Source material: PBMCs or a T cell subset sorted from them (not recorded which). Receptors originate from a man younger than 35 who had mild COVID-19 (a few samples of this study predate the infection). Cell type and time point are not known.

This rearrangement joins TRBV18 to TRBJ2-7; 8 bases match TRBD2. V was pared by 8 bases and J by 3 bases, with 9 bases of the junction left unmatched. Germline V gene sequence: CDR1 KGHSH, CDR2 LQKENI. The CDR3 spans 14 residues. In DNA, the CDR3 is TGTGCCAGCACAACCAGGCGGGGGGTCTACGAGCAGTACTTC. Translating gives CASTTRRGVYEQYF.

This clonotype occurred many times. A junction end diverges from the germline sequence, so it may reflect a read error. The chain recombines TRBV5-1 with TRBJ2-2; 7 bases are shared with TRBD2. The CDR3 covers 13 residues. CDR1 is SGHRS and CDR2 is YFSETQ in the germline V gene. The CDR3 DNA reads TGTGCCAGCAGCCTAGCGGTCACCGGGGAGCTGTTTTTT. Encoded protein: CASSLAVTGELFF.

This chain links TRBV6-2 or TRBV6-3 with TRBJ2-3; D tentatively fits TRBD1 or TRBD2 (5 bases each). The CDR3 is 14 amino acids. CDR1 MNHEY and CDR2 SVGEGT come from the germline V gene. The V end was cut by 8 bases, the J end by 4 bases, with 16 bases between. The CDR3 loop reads CASCLGRGPDTQYF. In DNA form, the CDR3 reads TGTGCCAGCTGCCTTGGAAGGGGACCAGATACGCAGTATTTT.

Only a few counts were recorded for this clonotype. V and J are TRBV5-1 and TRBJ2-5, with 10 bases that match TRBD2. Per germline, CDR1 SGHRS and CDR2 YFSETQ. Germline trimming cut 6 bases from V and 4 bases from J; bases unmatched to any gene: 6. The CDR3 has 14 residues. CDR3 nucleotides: TGCGCCAGCACCCCGGGACTAGCGAGAGAGACCCAGTACTTC. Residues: CASTPGLARETQYF.

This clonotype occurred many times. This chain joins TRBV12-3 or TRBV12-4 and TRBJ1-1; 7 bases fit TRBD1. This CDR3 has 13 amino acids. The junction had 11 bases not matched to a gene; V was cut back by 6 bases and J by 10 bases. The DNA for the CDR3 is TGTGCCAGCAGGGGGACCACAGGGGTGATAGCTTTCTTT. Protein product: CASRGTTGVIAFF.

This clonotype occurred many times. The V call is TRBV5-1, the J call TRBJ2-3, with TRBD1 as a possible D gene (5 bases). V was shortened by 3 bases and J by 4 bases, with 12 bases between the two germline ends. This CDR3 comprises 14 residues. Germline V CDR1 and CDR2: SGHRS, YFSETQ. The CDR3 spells CASSWQGFADTQYF. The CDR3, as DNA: TGCGCCAGCAGCTGGCAGGGTTTTGCAGATACGCAGTATTTT.

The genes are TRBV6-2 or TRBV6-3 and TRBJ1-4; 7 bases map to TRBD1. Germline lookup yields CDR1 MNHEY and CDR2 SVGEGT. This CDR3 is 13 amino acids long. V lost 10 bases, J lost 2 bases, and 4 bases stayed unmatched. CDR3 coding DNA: TGTGCCACTGCGACAGGGACTAATGAAAAACTGTTTTTT. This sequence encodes CATATGTNEKLFF.

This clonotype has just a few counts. The CDR3 sequence is CASSLVGQPYEQYF. CDR3 sequence (DNA): TGTGCCAGCAGTTTAGTGGGACAGCCCTACGAGCAGTACTTC. V and J are TRBV28 and TRBJ2-7; 7 bases are shared with TRBD1. After removal of 2 bases from V and 2 bases from J, the junction contained 3 bases not matched to a gene. The CDR3 is 14 residues long. Germline CDR1 reads MDHEN; CDR2 reads SYDVKM.

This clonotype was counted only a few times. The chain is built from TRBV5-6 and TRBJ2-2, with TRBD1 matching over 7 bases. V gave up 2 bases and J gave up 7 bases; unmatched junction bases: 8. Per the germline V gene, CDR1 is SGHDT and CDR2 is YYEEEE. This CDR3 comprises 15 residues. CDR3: CASSLQGFGGGELFF. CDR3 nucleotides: TGTGCCAGCAGCTTACAGGGGTTCGGCGGCGGGGAGCTGTTTTTT. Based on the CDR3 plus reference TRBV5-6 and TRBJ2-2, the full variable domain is DAGVTQSPTHLIKTRGQQVTLRCSPKSGHDTVSWYQQALGQGPQFIFQYYEEEERQRGNFPDRFSGHQFPNYSSELNVNALLLGDSALYLCASSLQGFGGGELFFGEGSRLTVL.